A single sample is the source of the 27 T cell receptor beta chains below, sequenced in a study of CD8+ T cells in alopecia areata. Treatment specified: oral pan-JAK inhibitor, 5-10 mg twice daily. Sequencing used cDNA as its template, made by extracting RNA and reverse transcribing it. Method: immunoSEQ multiplex PCR; TCRdb's copy keeps in-frame clones and lacks some. The top ten clones hold under 0.55% of a sample with fewer than 250,000 clones, roughly two fifths of them seen once. The starting material was CD4+ T cells sorted from blood, obtained around week 34, from a patient treated with tofacitinib. These receptors all come from a human donor with alopecia areata.

This clone occurred once. The gene calls are TRBV5-1 and TRBJ1-5, with 7 bases that match TRBD1. The V gene's germline CDR1 is SGHRS and CDR2 YFSETQ. This CDR3 is built from 14 residues. J was trimmed by 5 bases and V by 0 bases; bases with no gene match: 2. CDR3 bases: TGCGCCAGCAGCTTGGGACAGGGCGATCAGCCCCAGCATTTT. The encoded protein is CASSLGQGDQPQHF.

The chain uses TRBV30 and TRBJ2-5, with 9 bases matching TRBD1. The DNA end is a closer match to TRBJ2-7, so the J assignment may be wrong. Germline CDR1 GTSNPN, CDR2 SVGIG (reference sequence). The CDR3 sequence is 15 residues long. For the CDR3, the DNA is TGTGCCTGGAGAGCCTCCGGACAGGGGAACTACGAGCAGTACTTC. Amino acids: CAWRASGQGNYEQYF.

The chain has TRBV5-1 and TRBJ2-1; 8 bases align to TRBD1. The CDR3 spans 16 residues. The junction had 10 bases not matched to a gene; V was cut back by 0 bases and J by 8 bases. Germline V gene sequence: CDR1 SGHRS, CDR2 YFSETQ. In DNA, the CDR3 is TGCGCCAGCAGCTTGGCCGTCGGACAGGGTATCCATGAGCAGTTCTTC. Its translation: CASSLAVGQGIHEQFF. Combining the CDR3 with reference TRBV5-1 and TRBJ2-1 gives the whole variable domain KAGVTQTPRYLIKTRGQQVTLSCSPISGHRSVSWYQQTPGQGLQFLFEYFSETQRNKGNFPGRFSGRQFSNSRSEMNVSTLELGDSALYLCASSLAVGQGIHEQFFGPGTRLTVL.

The J gene is TRBJ2-1, the V gene TRBV11-2; the D gene is possibly TRBD2 (6 bases). The ends were cut back, 1 base at V and 7 bases at J, with 23 bases in the middle. Per the germline V gene, CDR1 is SGHAT and CDR2 is FQNNGV. The CDR3 loop spans 18 amino acids. The CDR3 sequence: CASSLGGFWRGRGNEQFF. CDR3 nucleotides: TGTGCCAGCAGCTTAGGAGGGTTTTGGAGGGGCCGTGGGAATGAGCAGTTCTTC.

The rearrangement links TRBV29-1 to TRBJ1-2; unclear D gene. Germline V CDR1 and CDR2: SQVTM, ANQGSEA. The CDR3 extends over 13 amino acids. V lost 0 bases to trimming and J lost 3 bases, with 8 bases between them. CDR3 amino acids: CSVEDHRDYGYTF. CDR3 coding DNA: TGCAGCGTTGAAGATCATCGGGACTATGGCTACACCTTC.

The chain joins TRBV4-2 to TRBJ2-1, with D perhaps TRBD2 (5 bases). This CDR3 spans 17 amino acids. Deletions cut 1 base from V and 6 bases from J, with 19 bases between. Germline CDR1 LGHNA, CDR2 YNFKEQ. CDR3 DNA sequence: TGTGCCAGCAGCCAAGCCCCACTAGTGGAAAGGGTCAATGAGCAGTTCTTC. This encodes CASSQAPLVERVNEQFF.

The rearrangement links TRBV18 to TRBJ1-2; a weak D match, TRBD1 (5 bases). This CDR3 comprises 16 residues. The ends were cut back, 2 bases at V and 4 bases at J, with 17 bases in the middle. Looked up from germline, CDR1 is KGHSH and CDR2 is LQKENI. The CDR3 region is CASSPSLGTGFYGYTF. The CDR3 coding sequence is TGTGCCAGCTCACCATCTCTAGGGACCGGTTTCTATGGCTACACCTTC.

In its sample, this clone was seen a few times. V gene TRBV2 combines with J gene TRBJ1-4; D ambiguous. This CDR3 has 13 amino acids. Trimming stripped 7 bases from V and 8 bases from J, with 14 bases between. Germline lookup yields CDR1 SNHLY and CDR2 FYNNEI. The CDR3, as DNA: TGTGCCAGCACTTATTGGGCGGGGGAAAAACTGTTTTTT. Translated: CASTYWAGEKLFF.

This clone has ten or more counts. The V and J genes are TRBV7-9 and TRBJ1-2; 8 positions match TRBD1. The ends lost 4 bases at V and 3 bases at J; junction bases unmatched: 7. Germline-derived CDR1 and CDR2 are SEHNR and FQNEAQ (reference sequence). The CDR3 length is 15 residues. The chain's CDR3 is CASSYGQGLDYGYTF. Written as DNA, the CDR3 is TGTGCCAGCAGCTACGGACAGGGTCTCGACTATGGCTACACCTTC. Complete variable domain (other parts from reference TRBV7-9 and TRBJ1-2): DTGVSQNPRHKITKRGQNVTFRCDPISEHNRLYWYRQTLGQGPEFLTYFQNEAQLEKSRLLSDRFSAERPKGSFSTLEIQRTEQGDSAMYLCASSYGQGLDYGYTFGSGTRLTVV.

The chain combines TRBV5-4 with TRBJ2-1, with a weak D call TRBD2 (5 bases). V was trimmed by 2 bases and J by 5 bases, leaving 11 bases between them. CDR3 length: 14 amino acids. CDR1 is SGHNT, CDR2 YYREEE, per germline (reference sequence). Here the CDR3 reads CASSFSRTDNEQFF. In DNA, the CDR3 is TGTGCCAGCAGCTTTTCCCGGACTGACAATGAGCAGTTCTTC.

The chain is built from TRBV9 and TRBJ2-2; D call uncertain. Germline assignment: CDR1 SGDLS and CDR2 YYNGEE. The germline V and J ends were trimmed by 0 bases and 6 bases, with 9 bases remaining between them. The CDR3 is made up of 14 amino acids. CDR3 DNA: TGTGCCAGCAGCGTAGGGTCCGAAGCCGGGGAGCTGTTTTTT. This translates into CASSVGSEAGELFF.

In this sample, this clone turned up a few times. CDR3 region: CASSPGPTNEKLFF. In nucleotides, the CDR3 is TGTGCCAGCAGCCCAGGACCAACTAATGAAAAACTGTTTTTT. This sequence joins TRBV7-9 and TRBJ1-4, with no clear D. The length of the CDR3 is 14 residues. Trimming cost V 5 bases and J 0 bases, with 7 bases left between them. Germline-derived CDR1 and CDR2 are SEHNR and FQNEAQ (reference sequence).

A few counts support this clone. V and J are TRBV18 and TRBJ1-4; D is uncertain. This CDR3 region has 15 residues. CDR1 KGHSH and CDR2 LQKENI come from the germline V gene. Between the trimmed V and J ends, which lost 3 bases and 6 bases, there was a span of 14 bases. The DNA of the CDR3 is TGTGCCAGCTCACCTCGAAAGGGAGTGGATGAAAAACTGTTTTTT. Translating gives CASSPRKGVDEKLFF. Based on the CDR3 plus reference TRBV18 and TRBJ1-4, the full variable domain is NAGVMQNPRHLVRRRGQEARLRCSPMKGHSHVYWYRQLPEEGLKFMVYLQKENIIDESGMPKERFSAEFPKEGPSILRIQQVVRGDSAAYFCASSPRKGVDEKLFFGSGTQLSVL.

The J gene is TRBJ2-7, the V gene TRBV5-1; 7 nucleotides line up with TRBD1. V lost 7 bases, J lost 2 bases, and 3 bases stayed unmatched. The germline CDR1 and CDR2 sequences are SGHRS and YFSETQ. This CDR3 contains 12 residues. The CDR3 is CASQGVTYEQYF. In DNA form, the CDR3 reads TGCGCCAGCCAGGGGGTTACCTACGAGCAGTACTTC.

The V gene is TRBV4-1, the J gene TRBJ2-1; tentative D call: TRBD1 (5 bases). Deletions cut 3 bases from V and 8 bases from J, with 11 bases between. Germline V gene data show CDR1 as MGHRA and CDR2 as YSYEKL. The CDR3 consists of 13 residues. CDR3 coding DNA: TGCGCCAGCAGCCACCAGGGTACCGATGAGCAGTTCTTC. It translates to CASSHQGTDEQFF.

This chain uses TRBV7-2 with TRBJ1-2; the match to TRBD1 covers 7 bases. Germline CDR1 is SGHTA and CDR2 is FQGNSA. This CDR3 is 13 amino acids long. Trimming cost V 3 bases and J 8 bases; bases outside gene matches: 6. For the CDR3, the DNA is TGTGCCAGCAGCTTTGACAGGGTTAGAGGCTACACCTTC. Translating gives CASSFDRVRGYTF.

Only a few counts were recorded for this clone. The chain is built from TRBV7-9 and TRBJ2-1, with D unclear. V was cut by 5 bases and J by 10 bases, with 15 bases left in between. The CDR3 runs to 13 residues. Germline-derived CDR1 and CDR2 are SEHNR and FQNEAQ (reference sequence). In DNA, the CDR3 is TGTGCCAGCAGCCTACAATCTAAGAGGGAGCAGTTCTTC. It encodes CASSLQSKREQFF.

The chain joins TRBV4-2 to TRBJ1-2; D unclear. Germline CDR1 is LGHNA and CDR2 is YNFKEQ. The CDR3 is 15 residues long. V was pared by 4 bases and J by 3 bases, with 15 bases between. CDR3 loop: CASSPELAIHYGYTF. The CDR3 DNA reads TGTGCCAGCAGCCCCGAACTGGCCATCCACTATGGCTACACCTTC.

This clone was recorded a few times. The CDR3 protein is CASSLLAGPNEQFF. For the CDR3, the DNA is TGTGCCAGCAGCTTGCTAGCGGGTCCCAATGAGCAGTTCTTC. The rearrangement links TRBV7-9 to TRBJ2-1; TRBD2 matches 8 bases. V shed 3 bases, J shed 6 bases, and the junction held 4 bases outside the gene matches. Germline CDR1 SEHNR, CDR2 FQNEAQ (reference sequence). This CDR3 region has 14 residues.

This clone has a handful of counts. The rearrangement joins TRBV5-6 to TRBJ1-1; possibly TRBD1 for D (6 bases). The germline V gene has CDR1 SGHDT and CDR2 YYEEEE. The CDR3 extends over 12 amino acids. The V gene lost 4 bases and the J gene lost 5 bases, with 9 bases spanning the gap. The CDR3 nucleotides are TGTGCCAGCAGCGGCGGGACAACTGAAGCTTTCTTT. Protein product: CASSGGTTEAFF.

This clone appeared a few times. The rearrangement uses TRBV6-5 and TRBJ1-5; D is undetermined. Germline V gene lookup returns CDR1 MNHEY and CDR2 SVGAGI. With 5 bases removed from V and 3 bases from J, the gap between germline ends came to 8 bases. The CDR3 has 13 amino acids. This chain's CDR3 is CASSGPINQPQHF. The CDR3 nucleotides read TGTGCCAGCAGTGGGCCTATCAATCAGCCCCAGCATTTT.

A single count supports this clone. The chain links TRBV15 to TRBJ1-2; D is uncertain. The CDR3 spans 15 residues. Trimming cost V 6 bases and J 0 bases, with 14 bases left between them. Germline V gene lookup returns CDR1 LNHNV and CDR2 YYDKDF (reference sequence). The CDR3 protein is CATSSLVSANYGYTF. CDR3 coding DNA: TGTGCCACCAGTTCCCTGGTGTCGGCTAACTATGGCTACACCTTC.

The table lists this clone with a few counts. The CDR3 sequence is CASSPDGYGYTF. In DNA form, the CDR3 reads TGTGCCAGCAGCCCGGACGGCTATGGCTACACCTTC. J is TRBJ1-2 and V is TRBV5-4; unclear D gene. The CDR3 is 12 residues long. Trimming stripped 4 bases from V and 4 bases from J, with 8 bases between. CDR1 and CDR2 (germline): SGHNT, YYREEE (reference sequence).

The chain combines TRBV5-4 with TRBJ2-1, with unresolved D. The V end lost 5 bases, the J end lost 2 bases, and 5 bases lay between the germline ends. Germline CDR1 and CDR2: SGHNT and YYREEE (reference sequence). The CDR3 runs 12 residues. The CDR3 sequence: CASSAPYNEQFF. CDR3 sequence (DNA): TGTGCCAGCAGTGCCCCCTACAATGAGCAGTTCTTC.

This clone appeared a single time. V and J are TRBV4-2 and TRBJ2-5, with D perhaps given as TRBD1 or TRBD2 (5 bases each). The CDR3 spans 16 residues. Germline V CDR1 and CDR2: LGHNA, YNFKEQ. V lost 4 bases, J lost 5 bases, and 20 bases lay in between. The CDR3 loop is CASSPARTQEGETQYF. The CDR3, as DNA: TGTGCCAGCAGCCCCGCTCGGACCCAAGAGGGGGAGACCCAGTACTTC.

This rearrangement joins TRBV30 to TRBJ2-2; D unclear. The CDR3 has 14 amino acids. V was trimmed by 1 base and J by 6 bases, leaving 12 bases between them. The germline CDR1 and CDR2 sequences are GTSNPN and SVGIG (reference sequence). The CDR3 spells CAWSEGSPAGELFF. The CDR3 nucleotides are TGTGCCTGGAGTGAAGGCAGCCCGGCCGGGGAGCTGTTTTTT.

This rearrangement joins TRBV5-6 to TRBJ1-2; D is undetermined. The V end was cut by 6 bases, the J end by 8 bases, with 17 bases between. The CDR3 runs 13 residues. Germline-derived CDR1 and CDR2 are SGHDT and YYEEEE. The chain's CDR3 is CASTQPSVGGYTF. CDR3 sequence (DNA): TGTGCCAGCACCCAACCTAGTGTTGGAGGCTACACCTTC.